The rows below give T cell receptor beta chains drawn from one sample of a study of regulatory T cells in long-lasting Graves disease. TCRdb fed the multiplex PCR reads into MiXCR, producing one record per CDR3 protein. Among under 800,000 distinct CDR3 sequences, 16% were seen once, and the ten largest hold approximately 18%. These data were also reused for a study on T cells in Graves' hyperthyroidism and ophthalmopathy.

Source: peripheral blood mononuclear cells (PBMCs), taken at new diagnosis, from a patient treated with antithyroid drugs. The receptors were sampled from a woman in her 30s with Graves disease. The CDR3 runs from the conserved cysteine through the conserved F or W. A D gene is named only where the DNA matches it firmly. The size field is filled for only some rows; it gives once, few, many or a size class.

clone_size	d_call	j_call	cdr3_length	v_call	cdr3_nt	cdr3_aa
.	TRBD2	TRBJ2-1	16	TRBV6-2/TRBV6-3	TGTGCCAGCGCCGGGGGCCTAGCGGGAGGGTACAATGAGCAGTTCTTC	CASAGGLAGGYNEQFF
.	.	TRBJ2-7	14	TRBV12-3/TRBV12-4	TGTGCCAGCAGTTCATGGGGACAAAGCTACGAGCAGTACTTC	CASSSWGQSYEQYF
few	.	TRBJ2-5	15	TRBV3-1	TGTGCCAGCAGCCAAGATTTAGCGTTACAAGAGACCCAGTACTTC	CASSQDLALQETQYF
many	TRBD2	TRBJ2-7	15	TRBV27	TGTGCCAGCAGTCCCGGGGTAGCGGGAGTGAACGAGCAGTACTTC	CASSPGVAGVNEQYF
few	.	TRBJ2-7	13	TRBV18	TGTGCCAGCTCACCACCGGGTGGGAACGAGCAGTACTTC	CASSPPGGNEQYF
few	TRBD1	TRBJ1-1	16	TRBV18	TGTGCCAGCTCACCACCGGGACAGGGACTTGGCACTGAAGCTTTCTTT	CASSPPGQGLGTEAFF
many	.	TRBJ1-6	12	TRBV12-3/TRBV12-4	TGTGCCAGCAGTTTACGGCGTTCACCCCTCCACTTT	CASSLRRSPLHF
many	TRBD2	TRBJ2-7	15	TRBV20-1	TGCAGTGCTAGAGATAATAGCGGGAGTATCTACGAGCAGTACTTC	CSARDNSGSIYEQYF
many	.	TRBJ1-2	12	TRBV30	TGTGCCTGGAGTGTTGCTGGTTATGGCTACACCTTC	CAWSVAGYGYTF
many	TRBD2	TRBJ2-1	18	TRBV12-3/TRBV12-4	TGTGCCAGCAGTTTAGGGGCCGGACTAGCGGAGTATTACAATGAGCAGTTCTTC	CASSLGAGLAEYYNEQFF
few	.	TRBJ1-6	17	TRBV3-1	TGTGCCAGCAGCCATGACAGAGTTACTTTCTATAATTCACCCCTCCACTTT	CASSHDRVTFYNSPLHF
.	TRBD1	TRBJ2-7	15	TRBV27	TGTACCAGCAGTTTGTCGGGACAGGGATTCTACGAGCAGTACTTC	CTSSLSGQGFYEQYF
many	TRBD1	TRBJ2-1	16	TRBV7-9	TGTGCCAGCGGTCTACAGGGGGGCCTCTCCTACAATGAGCAGTTCTTC	CASGLQGGLSYNEQFF
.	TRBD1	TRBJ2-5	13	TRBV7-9	TGTGCCAGCAGCTCGACAGGGTTGGTGACCCAGTACTTC	CASSSTGLVTQYF
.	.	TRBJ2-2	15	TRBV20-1	TGCAGTGCTAGAGATAGCGCCCCAAGGACCGGGGAGCTGTTTTTT	CSARDSAPRTGELFF
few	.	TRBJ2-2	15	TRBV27	TGTGCCAGCCGCAACGGGGAGCTAGCGATCGGGGAGCTGTTTTTT	CASRNGELAIGELFF
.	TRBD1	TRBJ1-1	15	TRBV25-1	TGTGCCAGCAGTGAAGTCCGGACAGGGAATACTGAAGCTTTCTTT	CASSEVRTGNTEAFF
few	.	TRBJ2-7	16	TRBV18	TGTGCCAGCTCACCCAGACAGGGACTGGAGGCCTACGAGCAGTACTTC	CASSPRQGLEAYEQYF
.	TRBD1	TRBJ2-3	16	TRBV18	TGTGCCAGCTCACCACCTCCGGGACAGTTCTCTCATACGCAGTATTTT	CASSPPPGQFSHTQYF
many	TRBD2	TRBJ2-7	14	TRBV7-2	TGTGCCAGCGCGTTTCGCGGGAGGGGGTACGAGCAGTACTTC	CASAFRGRGYEQYF
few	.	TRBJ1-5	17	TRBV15	TGTGCCACCAGCAGAGGAATGGGCGCTCGGAGCAATCAGCCCCAGCATTTT	CATSRGMGARSNQPQHF
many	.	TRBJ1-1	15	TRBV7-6	TGTGCCAGCAGCTTTAGGGGAGGGGGGAACACTGAAGCTTTCTTT	CASSFRGGGNTEAFF
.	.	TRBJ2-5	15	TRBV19	TGTGCCAGTAGTACCAAAACAGGACGGGGAGAGACCCAGTACTTC	CASSTKTGRGETQYF
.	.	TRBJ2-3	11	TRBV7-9	TGTGCCAGCAGCTACGGTAGCCCCAGCGATTTT	CASSYGSPSDF
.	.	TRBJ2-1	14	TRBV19	TGTGCCAGTATATATTGTCCAGGGGACAATGAGCAGTTCTTC	CASIYCPGDNEQFF
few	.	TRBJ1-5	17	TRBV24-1	TGTGCCCCCTCCGGGACTGGGGGAGGTCCCAATGCTCAGCCCCAGCATTTT	CAPSGTGGGPNAQPQHF
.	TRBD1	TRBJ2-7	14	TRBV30	TGTGCCTGGAATCCCGGGACAGGGGCCTACGAGCAGTACTTC	CAWNPGTGAYEQYF
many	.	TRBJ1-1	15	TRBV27	TGTGCCACGCAAAGGGCTGTTGGTGGTTATTCCGAAGCTTTCTTT	CATQRAVGGYSEAFF
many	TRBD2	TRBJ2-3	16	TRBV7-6	TGTGCCAGCAGCGGGCACGGACTAGCGCTCACAGATACGCAGTATTTT	CASSGHGLALTDTQYF
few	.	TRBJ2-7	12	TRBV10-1	TGCGCCAGGAGGCCCCTAATACAGGTGCAGTACTTC	CARRPLIQVQYF
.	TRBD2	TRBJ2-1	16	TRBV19	TGTGCCAGTGGACCAGGGGGGACTAGCGGGAGAAATGAGCAGTTCTTC	CASGPGGTSGRNEQFF
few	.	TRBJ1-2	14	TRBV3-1	TGTGCCAGCAGCCCCCCCAAAGGGTTTCATGGCTACACCTTC	CASSPPKGFHGYTF
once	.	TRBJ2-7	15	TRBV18	TGTGCCAGCTCACGGGGGGACGGAAGCTCCTACGAGCAGTACTTC	CASSRGDGSSYEQYF
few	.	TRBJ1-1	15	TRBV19	TGTGCCAGTAGTATAGCGAACAGAGGGAACACTGAAGCTTTCTTT	CASSIANRGNTEAFF
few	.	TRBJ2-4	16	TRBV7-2	TGTGCCAGCAGCTTAGGGGCCATGACAGCAAAAAACATTCAGTACTTC	CASSLGAMTAKNIQYF
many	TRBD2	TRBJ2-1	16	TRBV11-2	TGTGCCAGCAGCCCCAGAACTAGCGGGAGGGCCAATGAGCAGTTCTTC	CASSPRTSGRANEQFF
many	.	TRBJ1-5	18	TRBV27	TGTGCCAGCAGTATCCAACCTCCGGGAGGCTTATTTAATCAGCCCCAGCATTTT	CASSIQPPGGLFNQPQHF
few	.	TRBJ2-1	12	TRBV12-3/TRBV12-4	TGTGCCAGCAGTTTATACAGAAATGAGCAGTTCTTC	CASSLYRNEQFF